Presented here are 21 T cell receptor beta chains from one specimen sequenced in a study of T cell responses to AZD1222 COVID-19 vaccine. Sequenced by immunoSEQ multiplex PCR; TCRdb stores in-frame clones only, minus some. The sample contains about 140,000 clones, 89% of which appear only once. The input for sequencing was peripheral blood, taken on day 0 of AZD1222 vaccination. The receptors were gathered from an adult in good health.

This sequence joins TRBV24-1 and TRBJ2-1; 9 nucleotides line up with TRBD1. Germline trimming cut 4 bases from V and 2 bases from J; bases unmatched to any gene: 8. Germline V gene data show CDR1 as KGHDR and CDR2 as SFDVKD. This CDR3 region has 17 residues. The CDR3 loop is CATSDATGQGPYNEQFF. The CDR3 region has the DNA TGTGCCACCAGTGACGCCACGGGACAGGGACCCTACAATGAGCAGTTCTTC.

This clone was picked up one time. V and J are TRBV4-3 and TRBJ2-2; 11 bases match TRBD2. Germline CDR1 reads LGHNA; CDR2 reads YSLEER. The CDR3 is made up of 19 amino acids. J was trimmed by 0 bases and V by 4 bases; bases with no gene match: 10. For the CDR3, the DNA is TGCGCCAGCAGCCGGGAGCGGAGACTAGCGGGGACGAACACCGGGGAGCTGTTTTTT. Residues: CASSRERRLAGTNTGELFF.

This clone was picked up one time. The rearrangement links TRBV4-1 to TRBJ1-4, with D perhaps TRBD1 (5 bases). CDR3 length: 15 amino acids. Germline V lookup: CDR1 MGHRA, CDR2 YSYEKL. The V end lost 1 base, the J end lost 5 bases, and 11 bases lay between the germline ends. Here the CDR3 reads CASSQGQGPNEKLFF. For the CDR3, the DNA is TGCGCCAGCAGCCAAGGTCAGGGCCCCAATGAAAAACTGTTTTTT.

The chain uses TRBV5-1 and TRBJ2-7, with 8 nucleotides matching TRBD2. CDR1 SGHRS and CDR2 YFSETQ come from the germline V gene. The CDR3 runs 16 residues. V dropped 0 bases and J dropped 0; count of bases not matched to a gene: 5. The CDR3 sequence is CASSLDSSGLSYEQYF. The CDR3 coding sequence is TGCGCCAGCAGCTTGGACTCTAGCGGGCTCTCCTACGAGCAGTACTTC.

This chain joins TRBV11-2 and TRBJ2-1; unclear D gene. CDR3 length: 17 residues. Trimming removed 1 base at V and 3 bases at J, with 16 bases between. The germline V gene has CDR1 SGHAT and CDR2 FQNNGV. The CDR3: CASSLVYGAPIYNEQFF. CDR3 nucleotides: TGTGCCAGCAGCTTAGTATATGGCGCCCCGATCTACAATGAGCAGTTCTTC.

This clone was found once. The chain is built from TRBV15 and TRBJ1-3; D gene ambiguous. The CDR3 consists of 17 residues. Germline loops: CDR1 LNHNV, CDR2 YYDKDF (reference sequence). Trimming removed 0 bases from V and 0 bases from J, with 12 bases in between. CDR3 nucleotides: TGTGCCACCAGCAGAGATCGGAGAAGGGACTCTGGAAACACCATATATTTT. It is translated as CATSRDRRRDSGNTIYF.

The J gene is TRBJ1-1, the V gene TRBV4-3, with 7 bases that match TRBD1. J was trimmed by 0 bases and V by 1 base; bases with no gene match: 17. The CDR3 is 20 residues long. Germline CDR1 is LGHNA and CDR2 is YSLEER. The CDR3 region has the DNA TGCGCCAGCAGCCAAGGATATCAGGGGGGGGCGTTGTCCATGAACACTGAAGCTTTCTTT. Translation gives CASSQGYQGGALSMNTEAFF.

This clone was counted between two and nine times. This chain connects TRBV19 to TRBJ2-1; D assignment may be TRBD1 or TRBD2 (6 bases each). CDR3 size: 13 residues. Looked up from germline, CDR1 is LNHDA and CDR2 is SQIVND (reference sequence). V was clipped by 8 bases and J by 2 bases, with 10 bases between them. The CDR3 region has the DNA TGTGCCAGTGGGGGGCTAACCTACAATGAGCAGTTCTTC. This gives the protein CASGGLTYNEQFF.

V and J are TRBV7-9 and TRBJ1-2; the match to TRBD1 covers 7 bases. With 3 bases clipped from V and 6 bases from J, the junction kept 4 bases outside the gene matches. Per the germline V gene, CDR1 is SEHNR and CDR2 is FQNEAQ (reference sequence). The CDR3 contains 13 residues. CDR3 sequence (DNA): TGTGCCAGCAGCTTTCACAGGGGCGATGGCTACACCTTC. Protein: CASSFHRGDGYTF.

In its sample, this clone was seen a few times. V gene TRBV3-1 (or the pseudogene TRBV3-2) combines with J gene TRBJ2-7; TRBD1 agrees at 10 bases. With 3 bases clipped from V and 6 bases from J, the junction kept 5 bases outside the gene matches. Germline-derived CDR1 and CDR2 are LGHDT and YNNKEL (reference sequence). The CDR3 extends over 14 amino acids. The CDR3 here is CASSHRDRGGEQYF. CDR3 sequence (DNA): TGTGCCAGCAGCCATCGGGACAGGGGAGGCGAGCAGTACTTC.

This chain connects TRBV7-8 to TRBJ2-7; D perhaps matches TRBD1 (6 bases). Trimming removed 2 bases at V and 1 base at J, with 12 bases between. The CDR3 runs to 15 residues. Germline values: CDR1 SGHVS, CDR2 FQNEAQ. CDR3 loop: CASSLQGILSYEQYF. Written as DNA, the CDR3 is TGTGCCAGCAGCTTACAGGGGATCCTTTCCTACGAGCAGTACTTC.

The chain has TRBV12-3 or TRBV12-4 and TRBJ1-2; a weak D match, TRBD1 (5 bases). CDR3 length: 11 amino acids. The V end was cut by 6 bases, the J end by 7 bases, with 9 bases between. As DNA, the CDR3 is TGTGCCAGCAGGCAGGGTCCTGGCTACACCTTC. Its translation: CASRQGPGYTF.

This chain links TRBV28 with TRBJ1-1; D ambiguous. From germline, CDR1 is MDHEN and CDR2 SYDVKM. This CDR3 contains 14 residues. The V end lost 5 bases, the J end lost 0 bases, and 10 bases lay between the germline ends. CDR3 sequence (DNA): TGTGCCAGCAGTCCCCCACGCATGAACACTGAAGCTTTCTTT. This encodes CASSPPRMNTEAFF.

CDR3 sequence: CATRARGAANTGELFF. CDR3 coding DNA: TGTGCCACCCGGGCGCGGGGGGCCGCTAACACCGGGGAGCTGTTTTTT. The chain recombines TRBV7-9 with TRBJ2-2, with 8 bases aligning to TRBD2. This CDR3 comprises 16 residues. Germline V lookup: CDR1 SEHNR, CDR2 FQNEAQ (reference sequence). Germline trimming cut 10 bases from V and 2 bases from J; bases unmatched to any gene: 12.

This sequence joins TRBV7-9 and TRBJ1-2, with D perhaps TRBD1 (5 bases). Trimming left V 5 bases short and J 4 bases short, with 14 bases between. Germline V gives CDR1 SEHNR, CDR2 FQNEAQ (reference sequence). The CDR3 spans 14 residues. CDR3 sequence reads: CASSPQTVTYGYTF. In nucleotides, the CDR3 is TGTGCCAGCAGCCCCCAGACAGTGACCTATGGCTACACCTTC. Complete variable domain (other parts from reference TRBV7-9 and TRBJ1-2): DTGVSQNPRHKITKRGQNVTFRCDPISEHNRLYWYRQTLGQGPEFLTYFQNEAQLEKSRLLSDRFSAERPKGSFSTLEIQRTEQGDSAMYLCASSPQTVTYGYTFGSGTRLTVV.

CDR3 in amino acids: CASTRTDGYTF. CDR3 coding DNA: TGTGCCAGCACCCGGACGGATGGCTACACCTTC. V and J are TRBV6-5 and TRBJ1-2; D ambiguous. V lost 7 bases and J 6 bases, leaving 9 bases between the germline ends. CDR1 MNHEY and CDR2 SVGAGI come from the germline V gene. The CDR3 spans 11 residues.

The count of this clone is one. J is TRBJ2-3 and V is TRBV6-5; D might be TRBD1 or TRBD2, each matching 6 bases. Germline CDR1 reads MNHEY; CDR2 reads SVGAGI. V lost 2 bases to trimming and J lost 0 bases, with 9 bases between them. There are 15 residues in the CDR3. CDR3 protein: CASSYRGTSTDTQYF. CDR3 nucleotides: TGTGCCAGCAGTTACCGGGGGACAAGCACAGATACGCAGTATTTT.

The gene calls are TRBV28 and TRBJ2-2; D remains unclear. Germline CDR1 reads MDHEN; CDR2 reads SYDVKM. V lost 6 bases, J lost 1 base, and 3 bases lay in between. This CDR3 has 12 amino acids. The CDR3 DNA reads as TGTGCCAGCAGGGAGAACACCGGGGAGCTGTTTTTT. This gives the protein CASRENTGELFF. The variable domain in full, completed from reference TRBV28 and TRBJ2-2, reads DVKVTQSSRYLVKRTGEKVFLECVQDMDHENMFWYRQDPGLGLRLIYFSYDVKMKEKGDIPEGYSVSREKKERFSLILESASTNQTSMYLCASRENTGELFFGEGSRLTVL.

J is TRBJ1-2 and V is TRBV29-1, with no clear D. V lost 1 base and J lost 0, with 12 bases in between. CDR1 is SQVTM, CDR2 ANQGSEA, per germline. The CDR3 extends over 15 amino acids. CDR3 sequence: CSVEGWRGANYGYTF. As DNA, the CDR3 is TGCAGCGTTGAAGGTTGGCGAGGTGCTAACTATGGCTACACCTTC.

This CDR3 is CASSRGLAGSFNEQFF. The CDR3 coding sequence is TGTGCCAGTAGTAGGGGACTAGCGGGAAGTTTCAATGAGCAGTTCTTC. The rearrangement uses TRBV19 and TRBJ2-1; 13 nucleotides agree with TRBD2. The CDR3 is 16 amino acids. Trimming took 4 bases from V and 6 from J; bases not matched to a gene: 6. Germline V gene data show CDR1 as LNHDA and CDR2 as SQIVND (reference sequence).

The V call is TRBV3-1 (or the pseudogene TRBV3-2), the J call TRBJ1-2; 7 bases are a match to TRBD1. The CDR3 contains 13 residues. Germline loops: CDR1 LGHDT, CDR2 YNNKEL (reference sequence). V dropped 0 bases and J dropped 8; count of bases not matched to a gene: 3. The CDR3 sequence: CASSQDLGGGYTF. The CDR3 region has the DNA TGTGCCAGCAGCCAAGATTTAGGGGGCGGCTACACCTTC.